Each of the 11 T cell receptor beta chains below was sequenced from the same sample in a study of blood T cell repertoires in COVID-19. Sequenced by immunoSEQ multiplex PCR; TCRdb stores in-frame clones only, minus some. The sample includes 250,000 or so clones, around 90% of them seen just once. The source material was PBMCs or T cells enriched from blood (not recorded which). These receptors originate from a woman in her 40s who had been exposed to COVID-19.

V and J are TRBV5-4 and TRBJ2-7; D unresolved. CDR3 length equals 12 residues. Germline CDR1 is SGHNT and CDR2 is YYREEE (reference sequence). Trimming removed 3 bases at V and 1 base at J, with 5 bases between. CDR3 nucleotide sequence: TGTGCCAGCAGCTGGAGATCCTACGAGCAGTACTTC. Protein product: CASSWRSYEQYF.

The rearrangement uses TRBV29-1 and TRBJ2-7, with TRBD1 identical over 7 bases. Germline V gene sequence: CDR1 SQVTM, CDR2 ANQGSEA. V was clipped by 6 bases and J by 2 bases; unmatched bases: 7. This CDR3 spans 13 amino acids. In DNA, the CDR3 is TGCAGCGTGGTACAGGGGAAGGCCTACGAGCAGTACTTC. It specifies CSVVQGKAYEQYF.

This clone was observed a single time. The chain has TRBV19 and TRBJ1-2, with TRBD1 matching over 10 bases. CDR3 length: 15 amino acids. Trimming at V came to 6 bases and at J to 2 bases, leaving 6 bases not matched to a gene. Germline assignment: CDR1 LNHDA and CDR2 SQIVND (reference sequence). The CDR3 coding sequence is TGTGCCAGTAGGGACAGGGGGGCAACAAACTATGGCTACACCTTC. Residues: CASRDRGATNYGYTF.

The gene calls are TRBV24-1 and TRBJ2-1; 8 bases agree with TRBD1. With V trimmed by 4 bases and J by 9 bases, 7 bases remained unmatched. This CDR3 is 14 amino acids long. The germline gives CDR1 KGHDR, CDR2 SFDVKD. The CDR3 DNA reads as TGTGCCACCAGTGACCTGGACAGGGCGGGTGAGCAGTTCTTC. Translating gives CATSDLDRAGEQFF.

This sequence joins TRBV4-1 and TRBJ1-4, with D uncertain. The CDR3 is made up of 15 amino acids. CDR1 is MGHRA and CDR2 is YSYEKL in the germline V gene. The germline V and J ends were trimmed by 0 bases and 1 base, with 6 bases remaining between them. This chain's CDR3 is CASSQEQITNEKLFF. Written as DNA, the CDR3 is TGCGCCAGCAGCCAAGAACAGATAACTAATGAAAAACTGTTTTTT.

On this clone itself: At one end, the junction sequence differs from germline, possibly due to a read error. Other DNA sequences of this sample code for an identical CDR3. V is TRBV5-1 and J is TRBJ2-2, with D possibly being TRBD2 (6 bases). CDR1 and CDR2 (germline): SGHRS, YFSETQ. The CDR3 is made up of 14 amino acids. The CDR3 DNA follows: TGTGCCAGCAGCTTCGGGGGAAACACCGGGGAGCTGTTTTTT. Protein sequence: CASSFGGNTGELFF.

The CDR3 spells CASTGQTATNEKLFF. CDR3 DNA sequence: TGTGCCAGTACAGGACAGACTGCAACTAATGAAAAACTGTTTTTT. The chain has TRBV19 and TRBJ1-4, with a weak D call TRBD1 (6 bases). CDR3 length: 15 residues. V was pared by 7 bases and J by 0 bases, with 12 bases between. From germline, CDR1 is LNHDA and CDR2 SQIVND (reference sequence). Combining the CDR3 with reference TRBV19 and TRBJ1-4 gives the whole variable domain DGGITQSPKYLFRKEGQNVTLSCEQNLNHDAMYWYRQDPGQGLRLIYYSQIVNDFQKGDIAEGYSVSREKKESFPLTVTSAQKNPTAFYLCASTGQTATNEKLFFGSGTQLSVL.

The rearrangement uses TRBV9 and TRBJ2-7; perhaps TRBD1 as D (6 bases). V gave up 3 bases and J gave up 6 bases, with 13 bases separating them. The CDR3 is 13 amino acids. Germline values: CDR1 SGDLS, CDR2 YYNGEE. Written as DNA, the CDR3 is TGTGCCAGCAGCGCACAGGGTTGGGGCGAGCAGTACGTC. It is translated as CASSAQGWGEQYV.

This clone was picked up one time. The chain uses TRBV18 and TRBJ1-2; D is undetermined. Germline CDR1 reads KGHSH; CDR2 reads LQKENI. This CDR3 comprises 14 residues. Trimming shortened V by 1 base and J by 4 bases, and 10 bases separated the two germline ends. In nucleotides, the CDR3 is TGTGCCAGCTCACCACAGGACTACCCCTATGGCTACACCTTC. Amino acids: CASSPQDYPYGYTF.

The chain links TRBV7-2 to TRBJ2-1; no definite D call. Trimming stripped 6 bases from V and 5 bases from J, with 14 bases between. Per the germline V gene, CDR1 is SGHTA and CDR2 is FQGNSA. The CDR3 length is 14 residues. CDR3 sequence reads: CASSFPRENNEQFF. CDR3 DNA: TGTGCCAGCAGTTTCCCCCGAGAAAACAATGAGCAGTTCTTC.

This rearrangement joins TRBV7-9 to TRBJ1-4; no clear D gene. Germline V lookup: CDR1 SEHNR, CDR2 FQNEAQ (reference sequence). This CDR3 spans 19 amino acids. V was pared by 1 base and J by 7 bases, with 25 bases between. The CDR3 DNA follows: TGTGCCAGCAGCTTAGACCCGTCCAGCTACCTTCGGGTGGTTGAAAAACTGTTTTTT. Translation gives CASSLDPSSYLRVVEKLFF.